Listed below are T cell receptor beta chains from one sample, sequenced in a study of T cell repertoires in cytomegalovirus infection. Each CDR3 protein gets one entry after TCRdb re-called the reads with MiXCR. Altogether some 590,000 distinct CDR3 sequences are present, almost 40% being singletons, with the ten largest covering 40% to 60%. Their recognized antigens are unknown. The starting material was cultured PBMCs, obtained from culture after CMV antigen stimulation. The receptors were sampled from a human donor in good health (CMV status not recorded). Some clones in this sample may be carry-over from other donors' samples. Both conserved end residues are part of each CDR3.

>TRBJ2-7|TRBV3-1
CASSTGQREQYF
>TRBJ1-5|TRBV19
CASRPDRDSNQPQHF
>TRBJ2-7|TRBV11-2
CASSFPPSGSYPEQYF
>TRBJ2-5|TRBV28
CATLSTQETQYF
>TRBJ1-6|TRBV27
CASTKRTILKLNSPLHF
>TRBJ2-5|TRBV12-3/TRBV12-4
CASSDGGGGETQYF
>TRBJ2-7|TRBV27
CASSRDGGGTYEQYF
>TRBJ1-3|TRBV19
CASSISRSSGNTIYF
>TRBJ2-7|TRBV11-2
CASSLAAGGVDEQYF
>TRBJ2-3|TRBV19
CASRPGRRGHTQYF
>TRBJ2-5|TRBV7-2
CASSLSLGGETQYF
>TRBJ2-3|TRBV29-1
CSVESPGPHNMIPDTQYF
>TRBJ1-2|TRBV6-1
CASSRRGQYGYTF
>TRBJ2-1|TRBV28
CASSLIGAAYNEQFF
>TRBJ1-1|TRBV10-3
CAISEREYTEAFF
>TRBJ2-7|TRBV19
CASRQTTTYEQYF
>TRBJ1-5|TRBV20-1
CSAAIRGPGNQPQHF
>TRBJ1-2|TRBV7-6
CASSLGAGDGYTF
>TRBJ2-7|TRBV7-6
CASSLAPRGYEQYF
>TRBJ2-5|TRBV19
CASSTGTAGETQYF
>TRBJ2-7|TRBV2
CASSETDTRGEQYF
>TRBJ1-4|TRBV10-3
CAISARETNEKLFF
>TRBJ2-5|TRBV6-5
CASSYTYWELGETQYF
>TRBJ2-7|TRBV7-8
CASRQGTASSYEQYF
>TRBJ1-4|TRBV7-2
CASSPGPRSEKLFF
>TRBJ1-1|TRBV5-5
CASRRLGGYQAFF
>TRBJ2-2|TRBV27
CASSWTGMTTGELFF
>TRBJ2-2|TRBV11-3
CASSPQGYGGELFF
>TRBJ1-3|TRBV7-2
CASSLVRSSGNTIYF
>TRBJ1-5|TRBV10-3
CAISPGGGQPQHF
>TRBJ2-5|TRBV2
CASSDLRETQYF
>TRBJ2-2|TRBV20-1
CSARVAGVTGELFF